This TCR beta chain was observed in a study of T cells in women clearing cervical HPV infection. Germline values: CDR1 SQVTM, CDR2 ANQGSEA. This CDR3 comprises 10 residues. About this clone itself: The junction departs from the called germline gene at one end, perhaps through a read error. The read stops 3 residues short of the end of the CDR3; the missing end is completed from the germline J gene. This sample includes further DNA sequences coding for the same CDR3.

Profiling relied on immunoSEQ multiplex PCR, and the TCRdb table lists in-frame clones only, not all of them. The sample has 25,000 to 35,000 clones, and its top ten clones hold approximately 16%. Sequenced sample: blood buffy coat. This sequence was found in a woman between 18 and 70 years old with a cervical HPV16 infection that either progressed to CIN3+ or cleared (not recorded which). The gene calls are TRBV29-1 and TRBJ1-3; possible D gene TRBD1, 5 bases. The CDR3 here is CSVLADTIYF. The DNA read from the CDR3 is TGCAGCGTTTTAGCGGACACG.